The 2 T cell receptor beta chains given below trace back to one sample, sequenced in a study of metastatic and nonmetastatic thyroid tumors. No patient had received any treatment before thyroid surgery. TCRdb re-analyzed the PCR reads using MiXCR. The sample holds 35,000 to 50,000 clones, less than 25% seen once. Source material: tumor tissue. The receptors derive from a female donor with papillary thyroid cancer or a benign thyroid nodule (not recorded which). Some clones in this sample may be carry-over from other donors' samples.

This clone was detected a few times. This chain uses TRBV6-1 with TRBJ1-2; tentatively, D is TRBD1 (5 bases). In germline, CDR1 is MNHNS, CDR2 SASEGT. Between the trimmed V and J ends, which lost 7 bases and 8 bases, there was a span of 17 bases. The CDR3 spans 13 residues. The CDR3: CASISTGLGGYTF. CDR3 nucleotide sequence: TGTGCCAGCATCTCTACAGGTTTGGGCGGCTACACCTTC.

The chain joins TRBV20-1 to TRBJ2-3; D remains ambiguous. Trimming pared 6 bases from V and 2 bases from J, leaving 9 bases between. This CDR3 comprises 12 residues. CDR1 is DFQATT, CDR2 SNEGSKA, per germline (reference sequence). In nucleotides, the CDR3 is TGCAGTGCCCGTATCGACACAGATACGCAGTATTTT. This translates into CSARIDTDTQYF.